Below, one T cell receptor beta chain is given with its context. What it recognizes is unknown. The data originate from a study of cytomegalovirus exposure and HLA in healthy donors. The PCR had 60 Vbeta and 13 Jbeta primers. As originally analysed: An analysis performed later counted 60 million to 90 million unique TCR beta chains (roughly 10 million of them shared). The method was immunoSEQ multiplex PCR; TCRdb's version includes in-frame clones alone and lacks a portion of them. D and trimming were read from the DNA, whereas the V and J calls and clone size are those reported in that table. The sample has some 190,000 clones, 65% to 85% seen once. The CDR3 has 16 residues. V lost 8 bases, J lost 0 bases, and 12 bases stayed unmatched. The germline V gene encodes CDR1 SNHLY and CDR2 FYNNEI. Findings and limits, study-wide: Later work found most CMV-associated TCR beta chains apparently HLA-restricted. One later analysis reportedly identified an Asian-associated ancestry cluster that showed fewer N-insertions than the roughly 600-donor mean. Later analysis associated a missense DCLRE1C variant with TCR beta V- and J-gene trimming.

The source material was PBMCs. The TCR originated in a girl aged 5-17 years in good health and CMV-seropositive. This rearrangement joins TRBV2 to TRBJ1-2; TRBD1 aligns across 7 bases. The CDR3 DNA follows: TGTGCCAGCGACAACCAGGGGGGAGCCCCTAACTATGGCTACACCTTC. Protein product: CASDNQGGAPNYGYTF.